This TCR beta chain appears in the sequencing data of a study of shared clonotypes between healthy human individuals. Study-wide results and caveats: Naive CD4 clonotypes overlapped across a handful of donors at approximately 5.3%. Estimated richness values were generally larger in naive subsets than in memory subsets.

The sample holds one count of this clone. The antigen remains unidentified. It was CD45RO-negative cells, positively selected for CCR7, that made up naive CD8 cells, with terminally differentiated effector memory CD45RA+ cells excluded. Free of recent acute infections or vaccinations, the donors were healthy HIV-negative adults. This table comes from immunoSEQ multiplex PCR, and its TCRdb copy is limited to in-frame clones, with some not included. Here the sample spans around 1.9 million clones, approximately 94% being singletons. Germline loops: CDR1 LNHNV, CDR2 YYDKDF (reference sequence). The CDR3 is made up of 16 amino acids. The V gene end was trimmed by 4 bases and the J gene end by 2 bases; junction bases not matched to a gene: 9.

What was sequenced was naive CD8+ T cells from PBMCs. The chain carries TRBV15 and TRBJ1-1, with 8 bases that match TRBD1. The TCR sequence derives from a man in his late teens or twenties in good health. Some clones in this sample may be carry-over from other donors' samples. The CDR3 here is CATSTRPGQGNTEAFF. The CDR3 DNA follows: TGTGCCACCAGCACCCGACCCGGACAGGGAAACACTGAAGCTTTCTTT. Looking up the rest from reference TRBV15 and TRBJ1-1 gives the full variable domain: DAMVIQNPRYQVTQFGKPVTLSCSQTLNHNVMYWYQQKSSQAPKLLFHYYDKDFNNEADTPDNFQSRRPNTSFCFLDIRSPGLGDTAMYLCATSTRPGQGNTEAFFGQGTRLTVV.